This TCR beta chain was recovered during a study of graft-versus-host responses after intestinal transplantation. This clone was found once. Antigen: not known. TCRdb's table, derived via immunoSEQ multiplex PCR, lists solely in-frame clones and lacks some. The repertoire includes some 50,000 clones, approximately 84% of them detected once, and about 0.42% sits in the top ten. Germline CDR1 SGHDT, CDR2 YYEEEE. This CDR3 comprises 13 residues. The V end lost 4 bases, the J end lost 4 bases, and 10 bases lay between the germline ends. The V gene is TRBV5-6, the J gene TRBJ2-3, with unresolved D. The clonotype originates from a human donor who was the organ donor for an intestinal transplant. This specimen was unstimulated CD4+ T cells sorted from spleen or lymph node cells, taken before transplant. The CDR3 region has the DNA TGTGCCAGCAGCAGAGTCGGCCCAGATACGCAGTATTTT. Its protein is CASSRVGPDTQYF.